Below are 25 T cell receptor beta chains sequenced from a single sample in a study of T cells in Graves' hyperthyroidism and ophthalmopathy (dated by TCRdb to about 2019). Library preparation used multiplex PCR. Instrument used: Illumina HiSeq 2000. Amplification of TCR beta CDR3 regions was carried out from RNA transcripts. The first round of RT-PCR for the TCR CDR3 was performed with the HTBI primer set and the Qiagen OneStep RT-PCR kit. TCRdb's own reprocessing of the public reads used fastp at Q25 and MiXCR and kept productive beta chains. Rows merge per CDR3 protein into single entries with the most common DNA and genes. Here the sample has approximately 400,000 distinct CDR3 sequences; about 14% occur a single time. Around 21% of the sample rests with the top ten. Sequencing input: blood. The receptors originated from a man under 40 with Graves' hyperthyroidism that later progressed to Graves' ophthalmopathy.

The rearrangement links TRBV12-3 or TRBV12-4 to TRBJ1-4; 11 bases map to TRBD1. The ends lost 5 bases at V and 8 bases at J; junction bases unmatched: 13. This CDR3 spans 17 amino acids. CDR3: CASSPGQGAPETEKLFF. The CDR3 DNA follows: TGTGCCAGCAGTCCCGGACAGGGGGCGCCTGAAACAGAAAAACTGTTTTTT.

In this sample, this clonotype turned up a few times. This chain links TRBV6-1 with TRBJ1-1, with 8 bases identical to TRBD1. CDR3 size: 15 residues. CDR1 and CDR2 (germline): MNHNS, SASEGT. V dropped 6 bases and J dropped 1; count of bases not matched to a gene: 7. The chain's CDR3 is CASRVTGTGNTEAFF. In DNA form, the CDR3 reads TGTGCCAGCAGAGTTACGGGGACAGGGAACACTGAAGCTTTCTTT.

The chain carries TRBV10-3 and TRBJ1-6; D ambiguous. This CDR3 is 14 amino acids long. The V end was cut by 6 bases, the J end by 1 base, with 7 bases between. Germline CDR1 and CDR2: ENHRY and SYGVKD. The CDR3 is CAIRESSYNSPLHF. The CDR3 DNA follows: TGTGCCATCAGGGAAAGTTCCTATAATTCACCCCTCCACTTT.

This clonotype appeared a few times. The chain employs TRBV30 and TRBJ1-6; D not certain. This CDR3 has 15 amino acids. V was trimmed by 0 bases and J by 3 bases, leaving 9 bases between them. Per the germline V gene, CDR1 is GTSNPN and CDR2 is SVGIG (reference sequence). The CDR3 protein is CAWSVRTLYNSPLHF. In DNA, the CDR3 is TGTGCCTGGAGTGTAAGGACTCTCTATAATTCACCCCTCCACTTT.

The chain uses TRBV29-1 and TRBJ1-2, with D tentatively TRBD1 (5 bases). The CDR3 is 13 amino acids. The ends were cut back, 4 bases at V and 7 bases at J, with 16 bases in the middle. Germline-derived CDR1 and CDR2 are SQVTM and ANQGSEA. CDR3 sequence: CSVVETVFSGYTF. The CDR3 DNA reads as TGCAGCGTTGTCGAGACAGTCTTCTCTGGCTACACCTTC.

The chain recombines TRBV20-1 with TRBJ2-7, with a possible D match to TRBD2 (6 bases). The germline V gene has CDR1 DFQATT and CDR2 SNEGSKA (reference sequence). Trimming shortened V by 2 bases and J by 3 bases, and 11 bases separated the two germline ends. The CDR3 consists of 13 residues. The CDR3 protein is CSARKLAFYEQYF. CDR3 sequence (DNA): TGCAGTGCTAGAAAACTAGCCTTCTACGAGCAGTACTTC.

This clonotype was seen at least ten times. The chain recombines TRBV5-1 with TRBJ2-3, with a weak D call TRBD1 (6 bases). The V end was cut by 4 bases, the J end by 3 bases, with 18 bases between. The germline V gene encodes CDR1 SGHRS and CDR2 YFSETQ. The CDR3 totals 16 residues. In nucleotides, the CDR3 is TGCGCCAGCAGCCCCTGGTCTGGGGGCGGAACAGATACGCAGTATTTT. Translated: CASSPWSGGGTDTQYF.

This clonotype was seen at least ten times. The chain is built from TRBV6-6 and TRBJ1-6, with D possibly matching TRBD1 (6 bases). V lost 2 bases and J 10 bases, leaving 9 bases between the germline ends. Germline V CDR1 and CDR2: MNHNY, SVGAGI (reference sequence). This CDR3 has 13 residues. CDR3 amino acids: CASSYEGGSPLHF. CDR3 nucleotide sequence: TGTGCCAGCAGTTACGAGGGGGGGTCACCCCTCCACTTT.

This clonotype was seen many times. V gene TRBV5-4 combines with J gene TRBJ1-2, with D perhaps TRBD1 (5 bases). Germline loops: CDR1 SGHNT, CDR2 YYREEE (reference sequence). V was cut by 0 bases and J by 7 bases, with 19 bases left in between. CDR3 length: 16 residues. The CDR3 protein is CASSLGGAAHATGYTF. DNA of the CDR3: TGTGCCAGCAGCTTGGGGGGCGCAGCACACGCCACTGGCTACACCTTC.

This clonotype was counted ten times or more. The chain links TRBV6-6 to TRBJ2-5; no definite D call. From germline, CDR1 is MNHNY and CDR2 SVGAGI (reference sequence). Trimming stripped 0 bases from V and 1 base from J, with 15 bases between. The CDR3 sequence is 17 residues long. CDR3 region: CASSYSGIAHFQETQYF. As DNA, the CDR3 is TGTGCCAGCAGTTACTCGGGAATAGCCCATTTCCAAGAGACCCAGTACTTC.

This clonotype was counted at least ten times. This sequence joins TRBV12-3 or TRBV12-4 and TRBJ1-1; 11 nucleotides agree with TRBD1. The junction had 4 bases not matched to a gene; V was cut back by 6 bases and J by 7 bases. There are 13 residues in the CDR3. The CDR3 spells CASREGTGGEAFF. For the CDR3, the DNA is TGTGCCAGCAGAGAAGGGACAGGGGGTGAAGCTTTCTTT.

This clonotype was counted ten times or more. The rearrangement links TRBV28 to TRBJ2-3; D is unresolved. The CDR3 contains 12 residues. V dropped 5 bases and J dropped 4 bases, with 7 bases sitting between them. Germline V CDR1 and CDR2: MDHEN, SYDVKM. The CDR3 bases are TGTGCCAGCAGTCCCCTAGCAGATACGCAGTATTTT. It yields the protein CASSPLADTQYF.

The CDR3 nucleotides read TGTGCCAGCAGTTGGGACAGCCCGAACACCGGGGAGCTGTTTTTT. It encodes CASSWDSPNTGELFF. V gene TRBV6-5 combines with J gene TRBJ2-2, with 7 bases identical to TRBD1. The junction had 2 bases not matched to a gene; V was cut back by 4 bases and J by 0 bases. CDR1 and CDR2 (germline): MNHEY, SVGAGI. The CDR3 contains 15 residues.

This clonotype was seen at least ten times. This sequence joins TRBV20-1 and TRBJ2-5; no reliable D call. There are 13 residues in the CDR3. Trimming left V 1 base short and J 1 base short, with 7 bases between. Germline V gives CDR1 DFQATT, CDR2 SNEGSKA (reference sequence). CDR3 in amino acids: CSARAASQETQYF. For the CDR3, the DNA is TGCAGTGCTAGAGCGGCAAGCCAAGAGACCCAGTACTTC.

The chain links TRBV4-1 to TRBJ2-1; D is tentatively TRBD1 or TRBD2 (5 bases each). This CDR3 contains 12 residues. The V end was cut by 2 bases, the J end by 10 bases, with 9 bases between. Looked up from germline, CDR1 is MGHRA and CDR2 is YSYEKL. CDR3 residues: CASSQIRDEQFF. CDR3 DNA: TGCGCCAGCAGCCAAATCAGGGACGAGCAGTTCTTC.

This clonotype has a handful of counts. This chain links TRBV20-1 with TRBJ2-3; no reliable D call. Germline CDR1 and CDR2: DFQATT and SNEGSKA (reference sequence). The CDR3 covers 12 residues. V lost 3 bases and J 4 bases, leaving 8 bases between the germline ends. The CDR3 coding sequence is TGCAGTGCTAGCATAGCCCCAGATACGCAGTATTTT. As protein: CSASIAPDTQYF.

The chain joins TRBV20-1 to TRBJ1-1; 7 nucleotides align to TRBD1. Germline V gene data show CDR1 as DFQATT and CDR2 as SNEGSKA (reference sequence). The V segment lost 6 bases and the J segment 7 bases; nucleotides outside the gene matches: 11. The CDR3 length is 13 residues. CDR3: CSARQGLMSEAFF. The CDR3 coding sequence is TGCAGTGCCAGACAGGGACTAATGAGTGAAGCTTTCTTT.

This clonotype was observed a handful of times. The chain employs TRBV3-1 and TRBJ2-7, with D possibly being TRBD1 or TRBD2 (6 bases each). V lost 1 base and J 6 bases, leaving 31 bases between the germline ends. This CDR3 is 20 amino acids long. Looked up from germline, CDR1 is LGHDT and CDR2 is YNNKEL (reference sequence). CDR3 residues: CASSQVMARGGYMIVGEQYF. In DNA form, the CDR3 reads TGTGCCAGCAGCCAAGTAATGGCCAGGGGAGGATATATGATTGTAGGCGAGCAGTACTTC.

The CDR3 bases are TGTGCCAGCAGCCGTCGGCCGACCCTCGTGGCCGCTCAAGCTTTCTTT. Translated: CASSRRPTLVAAQAFF. V is TRBV12-3 or TRBV12-4 and J is TRBJ1-1, with D uncertain. This CDR3 is 16 amino acids long. Trimming pared 6 bases from V and 9 bases from J, leaving 26 bases between.

This clonotype came up many times. This sequence joins TRBV6-1 and TRBJ2-5; 10 nucleotides line up with TRBD2. CDR1 and CDR2 from the germline V gene are MNHNS and SASEGT. After removal of 5 bases from V and 3 bases from J, the junction contained 6 bases not matched to a gene. The length of the CDR3 is 15 residues. CDR3 nucleotides: TGTGCCAGCAGTTCAAGCGGGGGGGGGGAAGAGACCCAGTACTTC. It is translated as CASSSSGGGEETQYF.

This clonotype has only a few counts. This chain connects TRBV12-3 or TRBV12-4 to TRBJ2-5; TRBD1 matches at 10 bases. The CDR3 loop spans 15 amino acids. The V segment lost 6 bases and the J segment 5 bases; nucleotides outside the gene matches: 9. The CDR3 DNA follows: TGTGCCAGCAGCTATGGACAGGGGGAGACGGAGACCCAGTACTTC. Amino acid sequence: CASSYGQGETETQYF.

Only a few counts were recorded for this clonotype. CDR3 loop: CASSYAWTPEAGELFF. The CDR3 DNA reads TGTGCCAGCAGTTATGCCTGGACCCCTGAGGCCGGGGAGCTGTTTTTT. The chain has TRBV6-5 and TRBJ2-2, with D uncertain. V lost 3 bases and J lost 6, with 17 bases in between. CDR3 length equals 16 residues. CDR1 is MNHEY, CDR2 SVGAGI, per germline.

This clonotype has only a few counts. The CDR3 sequence is CASSQERVRRANTEAFF. The CDR3 DNA follows: TGCGCCAGCAGCCAAGAGCGGGTACGTAGGGCGAACACTGAAGCTTTCTTT. The chain uses TRBV4-1 and TRBJ1-1; the D is unclear. CDR1 and CDR2 from the germline V gene are MGHRA and YSYEKL. This CDR3 is built from 17 residues. V gave up 0 bases and J gave up 1 base, with 15 bases separating them.

This clonotype was seen only a few times. This CDR3 is missing its conserved last phenylalanine or tryptophan, likely due to a read error. V gene TRBV5-8 combines with J gene TRBJ1-5, with D possibly TRBD1 on 5 matching bases. The CDR3 is 15 amino acids. Trimming cost V 2 bases and J 0 bases, with 9 bases left between them. CDR1 and CDR2 (germline): SGHTS, YDEGEE. The CDR3: CASSLEGYSNQPQHS. CDR3 nucleotide sequence: TGTGCCAGCAGCTTAGAGGGGTATAGCAATCAGCCCCAGCATTCT.

In its sample, this clonotype was seen many times. The rearrangement links TRBV3-1 to TRBJ1-3; no clear D. From germline, CDR1 is LGHDT and CDR2 YNNKEL (reference sequence). CDR3 length: 16 amino acids. V gave up 0 bases and J gave up 0 bases, with 9 bases separating them. CDR3 loop: CASSQDGFYSGNTIYF. DNA of the CDR3: TGTGCCAGCAGCCAAGATGGGTTCTACTCTGGAAACACCATATATTTT. Drawing the rest from reference TRBV3-1 and TRBJ1-3, the complete variable domain is DTAVSQTPKYLVTQMGNDKSIKCEQNLGHDTMYWYKQDSKKFLKIMFSYNNKELIINETVPNRFSPKSPDKAHLNLHINSLELGDSAVYFCASSQDGFYSGNTIYFGEGSWLTVV.